The 21 T cell receptor beta chains below were found in one sample sequenced in a study of Ad26.COV2.S vaccination and SARS-CoV-2 variants. The assay was immunoSEQ multiplex PCR, and TCRdb's table has in-frame clones only and misses some. This repertoire shows about 440,000 clones, about 90% found once; its top ten account for approximately 4.3%. The treatment denotes: some 19 received Ad26.COV2.S at low or high dose, single or two shots; 5 received placebo; per-sample allocation not given. Sample collection was performed on day 63 after the first vaccine or placebo injection. Material: peripheral blood, obtained in a trial of Ad26.COV2.S vaccine versus placebo. Receptor source: a person between 18 and 60 years old who received the Ad26.COV2.S COVID-19 vaccine or a placebo.

V gene TRBV28 combines with J gene TRBJ2-1; TRBD2 agrees at 7 bases. With V trimmed by 3 bases and J by 6 bases, 5 bases remained unmatched. Germline CDR1 is MDHEN and CDR2 is SYDVKM. The CDR3 sequence is 14 residues long. The CDR3 reads CASSFRLASNEQFF. The CDR3 bases are TGTGCCAGCAGTTTCAGACTAGCAAGCAATGAGCAGTTCTTC.

The gene calls are TRBV3-1 (or the pseudogene TRBV3-2) and TRBJ2-1; D is undetermined. The length of the CDR3 is 14 residues. V lost 4 bases and J lost 10, with 17 bases in between. CDR1 is LGHDT and CDR2 is YNNKEL in the germline V gene (reference sequence). The CDR3 here is CASSLDPTLGEQFF. DNA of the CDR3: TGTGCCAGCAGCCTCGACCCCACGCTCGGCGAGCAGTTCTTC.

The rearrangement joins TRBV6-2 or TRBV6-3 to TRBJ1-1; no reliable D call. Between the trimmed V and J ends, which lost 3 bases and 1 base, there was a span of 15 bases. CDR1 is MNHEY and CDR2 is SVGEGT in the germline V gene. The CDR3 length is 16 residues. The CDR3 nucleotides read TGTGCCAGCAGTTATTTCCGGGGAAGGGCGAACACTGAAGCTTTCTTT. Translating it yields CASSYFRGRANTEAFF.

The V call is TRBV28, the J call TRBJ1-5; D unresolved. There are 11 residues in the CDR3. Between the trimmed V and J ends, which lost 4 bases and 11 bases, there was a span of 9 bases. CDR1 is MDHEN and CDR2 is SYDVKM in the germline V gene. CDR3 in amino acids: CASSSSTAQHF. The CDR3, as DNA: TGTGCCAGCAGTTCATCAACGGCCCAGCATTTT. Combining the CDR3 with reference TRBV28 and TRBJ1-5 gives the whole variable domain DVKVTQSSRYLVKRTGEKVFLECVQDMDHENMFWYRQDPGLGLRLIYFSYDVKMKEKGDIPEGYSVSREKKERFSLILESASTNQTSMYLCASSSSTAQHFGDGTRLSIL.

J is TRBJ1-3 and V is TRBV29-1; D is unresolved. Trimming took 3 bases from V and 7 from J, leaving 7 bases between them. Per the germline V gene, CDR1 is SQVTM and CDR2 is ANQGSEA. The CDR3 covers 11 residues. The CDR3 region has the DNA TGCAGCGTTGATTCCGAGAACACCATATATTTT. Translation: CSVDSENTIYF.

This chain connects TRBV3-1 (or the pseudogene TRBV3-2) to TRBJ1-6; D might be TRBD1 (5 bases). Germline V gene data show CDR1 as LGHDT and CDR2 as YNNKEL (reference sequence). This CDR3 spans 15 amino acids. V lost 5 bases, J lost 0 bases, and 8 bases lay in between. The CDR3 is CASSAGLSYNSPLHF. Here the CDR3 DNA reads TGTGCCAGCAGCGCAGGGCTCTCCTATAATTCACCCCTCCACTTT.

With respect to this clone: The same CDR3 also results from other DNA sequences found in this sample. The chain employs TRBV27 and TRBJ1-2; 7 bases are a match to TRBD1. V lost 5 bases and J lost 4; bases outside the gene matches: 4. This CDR3 is 13 amino acids long. Germline V gives CDR1 MNHEY, CDR2 SMNVEV (reference sequence). The CDR3 here is CASSTQGSYGYTF. CDR3 nucleotides: TGTGCCAGCAGTACACAGGGGAGCTATGGCTACACCTTC.

Concerning this clone: One junction end disagrees with the germline gene, perhaps due to a read error. The chain combines TRBV3-1 (or the pseudogene TRBV3-2) with TRBJ2-1, with D maybe TRBD2 (5 bases). Germline V gene data show CDR1 as LGHDT and CDR2 as YNNKEL (reference sequence). The CDR3 length is 12 residues. CDR3 loop: CASSQAGLGLVF. DNA of the CDR3: TGTGCCAGCAGCCAAGCGGGATTAGGACTTGTCTTC.

The rearrangement uses TRBV7-2 and TRBJ2-2; 7 nucleotides agree with TRBD1. Germline V gives CDR1 SGHTA, CDR2 FQGNSA. The CDR3 runs to 17 residues. The ends lost 1 base at V and 2 bases at J; junction bases unmatched: 7. Here the CDR3 DNA reads TGTGCCAGCAGCTTAGGACAGGGTAGGGCAAACACCGGGGAGCTGTTTTTT. Amino acid sequence: CASSLGQGRANTGELFF.

This chain links TRBV9 with TRBJ2-3; D is possibly TRBD2 (6 bases). The CDR3 is 17 residues long. Germline values: CDR1 SGDLS, CDR2 YYNGEE. V was pared by 2 bases and J by 1 base, with 17 bases between. In nucleotides, the CDR3 is TGTGCCAGCAGCGTGCGGCCCCTCGGAGGGGGCACAGATACGCAGTATTTT. It is translated as CASSVRPLGGGTDTQYF.

This chain links TRBV11-2 with TRBJ1-2; 8 bases are a match to TRBD1. The CDR3 consists of 14 residues. Germline assignment: CDR1 SGHAT and CDR2 FQNNGV. Trimming took 0 bases from V and 7 from J; bases not matched to a gene: 4. In DNA, the CDR3 is TGTGCCAGCAGCTTAGATCGAACAGGGGGTGGCTACACCTTC. Translated: CASSLDRTGGGYTF.

This chain connects TRBV12-3 or TRBV12-4 to TRBJ2-7; D is uncertain. Trimming shortened V by 6 bases and J by 2 bases, and 11 bases separated the two germline ends. This CDR3 contains 13 residues. The CDR3 nucleotides are TGTGCCAGCAGCGAGACGGGTACCTACGAGCAGTACTTC. It specifies CASSETGTYEQYF.

This clone has only one observation. The chain uses TRBV18 and TRBJ2-5, with 8 bases that match TRBD1. This CDR3 region has 15 residues. V shed 3 bases, J shed 5 bases, and the junction held 8 bases outside the gene matches. CDR1 is KGHSH and CDR2 is LQKENI in the germline V gene. The CDR3 nucleotides read TGTGCCAGCTCACCCAGACAGGGGTCGACTGAGACCCAGTACTTC. Translated, it gives CASSPRQGSTETQYF.

The chain links TRBV7-3 to TRBJ1-5; no clear D. Germline V gives CDR1 SGHTA, CDR2 FQGTGA. This CDR3 has 13 residues. V shed 0 bases and J shed 6 bases, with 6 bases lying between them. CDR3 region: CASSLTLGQPQHF. The CDR3 bases are TGTGCCAGCAGCTTAACGTTGGGTCAGCCCCAGCATTTT.

Comments on this clone: At the DNA level, this CDR3 is encoded by other sequences in the same sample as well. The rearrangement uses TRBV7-9 and TRBJ2-7; no clear D gene. The CDR3 sequence is 12 residues long. The V gene lost 5 bases and the J gene lost 2 bases, with 7 bases spanning the gap. Germline CDR1 reads SEHNR; CDR2 reads FQNEAQ (reference sequence). The CDR3 sequence: CASSPRAYEQYF. The CDR3 DNA sequence: TGTGCCAGCAGCCCAAGGGCCTACGAGCAGTACTTC.

The table lists this clone with a count of one. The chain combines TRBV3-1 (or the pseudogene TRBV3-2) with TRBJ2-2, with D unclear. V lost 1 base to trimming and J lost 2 bases, with 5 bases between them. There are 14 residues in the CDR3. The V gene's germline CDR1 is LGHDT and CDR2 YNNKEL (reference sequence). Here the CDR3 reads CASSQGSNTGELFF. For the CDR3, the DNA is TGTGCCAGCAGCCAAGGGAGTAACACCGGGGAGCTGTTTTTT.

This chain connects TRBV6-2 or TRBV6-3 to TRBJ2-3, with 7 bases lining up with TRBD1. Germline V gene lookup returns CDR1 MNHEY and CDR2 SVGEGT. The CDR3 totals 16 residues. V lost 3 bases to trimming and J lost 1 base; unmatched junction nucleotides: 7. The CDR3 sequence: CASSYPGGFGTDTQYF. CDR3 nucleotide sequence: TGTGCCAGCAGTTATCCAGGGGGATTCGGCACAGATACGCAGTATTTT.

V and J are TRBV15 and TRBJ1-4; no reliable D call. This CDR3 contains 14 residues. The germline V and J ends were trimmed by 0 bases and 6 bases, with 8 bases remaining between them. The germline V gene encodes CDR1 LNHNV and CDR2 YYDKDF (reference sequence). The CDR3 here is CATSRDPGYEKLFF. The CDR3 nucleotides are TGTGCCACCAGCAGAGATCCGGGCTATGAAAAACTGTTTTTT. Complete variable domain (other parts from reference TRBV15 and TRBJ1-4): DAMVIQNPRYQVTQFGKPVTLSCSQTLNHNVMYWYQQKSSQAPKLLFHYYDKDFNNEADTPDNFQSRRPNTSFCFLDIRSPGLGDTAMYLCATSRDPGYEKLFFGSGTQLSVL.

The CDR3: CATSDRSSSTGELFF. In DNA form, the CDR3 reads TGTGCCACCAGTGATCGGTCTTCCTCCACCGGGGAGCTGTTTTTT. This rearrangement joins TRBV24-1 to TRBJ2-2; D not resolved. Germline CDR1 and CDR2: KGHDR and SFDVKD. The CDR3 sequence is 15 residues long. Trimming pared 3 bases from V and 4 bases from J, leaving 11 bases between.

The chain joins TRBV7-9 to TRBJ2-7; D possibly corresponds to TRBD2 (5 bases). Trimming stripped 5 bases from V and 0 bases from J, with 11 bases between. Germline CDR1 reads SEHNR; CDR2 reads FQNEAQ (reference sequence). The CDR3 runs to 14 residues. The CDR3 nucleotides read TGTGCCAGCAGCCCAGATACTAGCTCCTACGAGCAGTACTTC. It encodes CASSPDTSSYEQYF.

V usage is TRBV9 and J usage is TRBJ2-7, with 7 bases identical to TRBD1. J lost 2 bases, V lost 0 bases, and 8 bases had no gene match. The CDR3 extends over 16 amino acids. Germline V lookup: CDR1 SGDLS, CDR2 YYNGEE. The CDR3 bases are TGTGCCAGCAGCGTAGACCCAGACAGGGCGCCCTACGAGCAGTACTTC. This sequence encodes CASSVDPDRAPYEQYF.